This entry describes one TCR beta chain. Seattle participants joined during active infection and were tracked over time. This entry comes from a study of blood T cell repertoires in COVID-19. Whole-study context: Sites in the United States, Italy and Spain provided acute and convalescent COVID-19 samples. PBMCs, B-cell-depleted T cells, or T cells were the source of the cDNA or gDNA that made up the material.

In the original workflow: Researchers report that nucleated cell counts were estimated from reference gene primer amplification. Method: immunoSEQ multiplex PCR; TCRdb's copy keeps in-frame clones and lacks some. V, J and clone size are those of that table, while D and trimming were read from the DNA. The table has some 300,000 clones, roughly 90% seen once. The CDR3 spans 17 residues. V dropped 9 bases and J dropped 5; count of bases not matched to a gene: 15. Germline lookup yields CDR1 SGHRS and CDR2 YFSETQ. The sequence came from a woman aged 70 to 79 with COVID-19, enrolled during active disease. The rearrangement links TRBV5-1 to TRBJ2-5; 14 positions match TRBD2. Sequences were obtained from peripheral blood. CDR3 sequence reads: CATASTSGGAGPETQYF. DNA of the CDR3: TGCGCCACCGCCTCGACTAGCGGGGGGGCCGGGCCGGAGACCCAGTACTTC. The whole variable domain, remainder taken from reference TRBV5-1 and TRBJ2-5, is KAGVTQTPRYLIKTRGQQVTLSCSPISGHRSVSWYQQTPGQGLQFLFEYFSETQRNKGNFPGRFSGRQFSNSRSEMNVSTLELGDSALYLCATASTSGGAGPETQYFGPGTRLLVL.